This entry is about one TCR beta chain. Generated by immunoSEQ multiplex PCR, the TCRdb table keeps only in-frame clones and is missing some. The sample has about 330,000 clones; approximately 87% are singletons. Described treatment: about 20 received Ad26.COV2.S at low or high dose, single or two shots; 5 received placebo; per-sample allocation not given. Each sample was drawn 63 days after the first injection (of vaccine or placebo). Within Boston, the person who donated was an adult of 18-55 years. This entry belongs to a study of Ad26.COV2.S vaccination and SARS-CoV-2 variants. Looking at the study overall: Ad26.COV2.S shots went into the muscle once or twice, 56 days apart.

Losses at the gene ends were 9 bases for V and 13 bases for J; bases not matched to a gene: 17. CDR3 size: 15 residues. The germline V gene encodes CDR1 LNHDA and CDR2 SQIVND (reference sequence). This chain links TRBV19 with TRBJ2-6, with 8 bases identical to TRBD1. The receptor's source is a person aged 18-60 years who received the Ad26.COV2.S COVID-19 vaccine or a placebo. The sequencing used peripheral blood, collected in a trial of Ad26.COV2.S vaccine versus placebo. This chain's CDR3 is CASRSMETGARVLTF. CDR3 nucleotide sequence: TGTGCCAGCCGATCTATGGAGACAGGGGCGAGGGTCCTGACTTTC.